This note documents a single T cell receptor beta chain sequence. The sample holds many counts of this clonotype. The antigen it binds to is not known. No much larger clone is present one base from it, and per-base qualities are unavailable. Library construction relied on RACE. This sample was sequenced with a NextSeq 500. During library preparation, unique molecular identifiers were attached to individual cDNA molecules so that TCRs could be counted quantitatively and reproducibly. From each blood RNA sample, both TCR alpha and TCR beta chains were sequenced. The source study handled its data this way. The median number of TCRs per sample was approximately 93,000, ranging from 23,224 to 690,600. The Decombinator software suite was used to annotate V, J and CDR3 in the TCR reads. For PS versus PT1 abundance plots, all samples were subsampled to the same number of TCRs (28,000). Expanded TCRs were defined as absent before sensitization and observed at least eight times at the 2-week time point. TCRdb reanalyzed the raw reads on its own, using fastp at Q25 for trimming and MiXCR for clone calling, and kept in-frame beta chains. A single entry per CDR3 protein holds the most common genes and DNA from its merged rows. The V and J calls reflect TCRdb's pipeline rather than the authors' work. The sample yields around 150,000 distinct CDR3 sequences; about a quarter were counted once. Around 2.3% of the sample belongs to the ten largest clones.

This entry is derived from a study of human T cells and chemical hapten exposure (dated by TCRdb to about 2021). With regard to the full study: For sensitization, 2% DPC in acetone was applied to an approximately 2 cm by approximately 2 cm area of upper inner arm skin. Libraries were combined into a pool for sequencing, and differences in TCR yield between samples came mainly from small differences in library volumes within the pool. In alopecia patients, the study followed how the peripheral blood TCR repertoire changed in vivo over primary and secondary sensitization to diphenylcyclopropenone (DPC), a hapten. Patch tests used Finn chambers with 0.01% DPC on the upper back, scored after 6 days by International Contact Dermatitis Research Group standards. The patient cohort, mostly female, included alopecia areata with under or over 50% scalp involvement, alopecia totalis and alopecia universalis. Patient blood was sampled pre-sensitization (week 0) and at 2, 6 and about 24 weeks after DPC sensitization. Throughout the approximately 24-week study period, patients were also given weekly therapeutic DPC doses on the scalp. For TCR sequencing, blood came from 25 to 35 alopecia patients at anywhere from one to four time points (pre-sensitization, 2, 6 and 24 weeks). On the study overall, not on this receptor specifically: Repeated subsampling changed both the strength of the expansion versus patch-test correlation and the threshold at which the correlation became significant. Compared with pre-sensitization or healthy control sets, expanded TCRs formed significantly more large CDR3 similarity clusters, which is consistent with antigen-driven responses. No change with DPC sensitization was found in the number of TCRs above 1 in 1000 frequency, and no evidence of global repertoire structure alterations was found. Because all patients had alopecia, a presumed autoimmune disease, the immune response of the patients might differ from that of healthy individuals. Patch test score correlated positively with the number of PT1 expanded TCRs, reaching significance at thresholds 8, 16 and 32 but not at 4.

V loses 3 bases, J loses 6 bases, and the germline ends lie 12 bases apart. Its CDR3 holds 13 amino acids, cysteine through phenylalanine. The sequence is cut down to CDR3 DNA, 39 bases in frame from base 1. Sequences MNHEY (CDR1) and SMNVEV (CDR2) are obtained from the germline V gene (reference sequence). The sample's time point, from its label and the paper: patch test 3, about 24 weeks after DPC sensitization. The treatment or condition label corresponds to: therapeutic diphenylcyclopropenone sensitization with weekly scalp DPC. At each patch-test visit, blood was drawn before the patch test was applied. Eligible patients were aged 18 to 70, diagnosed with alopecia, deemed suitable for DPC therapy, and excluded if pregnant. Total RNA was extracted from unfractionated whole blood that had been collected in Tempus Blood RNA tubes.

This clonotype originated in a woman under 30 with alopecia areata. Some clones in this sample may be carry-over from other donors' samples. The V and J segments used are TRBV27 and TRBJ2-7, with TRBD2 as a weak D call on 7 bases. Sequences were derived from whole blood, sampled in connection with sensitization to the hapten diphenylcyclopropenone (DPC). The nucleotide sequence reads TGTGCCAGCAGTTTCAGGGAGGGGGTCGAGCAGTACTTC. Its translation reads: CASSFREGVEQYF.